The sequence of this TCR beta chain was determined in a study of blood T cells in healthy people across ages (dated by TCRdb to about 2015). Some background on the complete study: In model experiments, roughly one uniquely barcoded TCR beta cDNA molecule per two T cells was captured by template switching. The study analyzed two additional independent replicas of 1 million unique cDNA reads from the same blood draw for two donors, one aged 18 to 30 and one aged 80 or older. To avoid experimental bias, donors of different ages were distributed randomly across sequencing lanes. The donors were split into four age groups: young (average roughly 15 years), middle-aged (more than 35), aged (about 62) and long-lived (approximately 80). Age-related changes in TCR beta repertoire diversity were measured in the study by deep sequencing normalized with unique cDNA molecular identifiers. What the authors observed across the whole study: Bulk unsorted PBMC profiling prevented conclusive comparison of naive and antigen-experienced compartments. Because the CMV infection status of the donors was unknown, age-related changes in expanded clonotypes may potentially have been confounded. As age increased, observed TCR beta diversity per million T cells dropped in a roughly linear way, and a significant reduction was already evident by age about 40. Observed TCR beta diversity correlated strongly with the percentage of naive T cells measured by flow cytometry. Total diversity estimates from one million sequenced T cells were considered lower bounds and underestimates. Compared with the aged group, the long-lived group had more naive CD4+ T cells, fewer expanded clones and increased TCR diversity, a pattern suggesting age selection.

The donors were 40 or so Caucasian individuals from Russia, aged roughly 6 to 100 years, who were systemically healthy. Each donor gave ten milliliters of peripheral blood, collected into EDTA-treated Vacutainer tubes. PBMCs were isolated by Ficoll-Paque density-gradient centrifugation, with at least 6.5 million obtained per sample. Trizol reagent was used to extract total RNA from the PBMCs, yielding at least 5 micrograms per sample. Naive CD45RAhigh/CD27high T cell percentages were measured by flow cytometry on a PBMC aliquot from every donor. From V the trimming removes 7 bases and from J it removes 0 bases, while the gene matches leave 7 bases of the junction unaccounted for. From cysteine to phenylalanine, the CDR3 is 15 amino acids long. Only CDR3 DNA is held: 45 bases, read in frame from base 1. The protocol used for the library was 5' RACE. TCRdb lists the instrument as Illumina HiSeq 2500. The second PCR ran for roughly 7 to 12 cycles and used a J-beta primer mix along with a sample-barcoded 5' primer. A template-switch 5' adaptor carrying 12 random nucleotides introduced a unique molecular identifier onto each TCR beta cDNA molecule. At least 2.5 million CDR3-containing paired-end reads were obtained from each sample. First-strand cDNA synthesis was performed from all RNA using the Mint cDNA synthesis kit, with priming by a TRBC-specific oligonucleotide. After uracil-DNA glycosylase treatment, a first 18-cycle PCR used universal primers M1SS and BC2_uni_R on all cDNA. The paper's processing steps were these. For normalization, 1 million high-quality reads were randomly selected from each sample, with every read carrying a distinct molecular identifier. Reads with shared molecular identifiers were discarded instead of being binned into consensus sequences. CDR3 identification, clonotype clustering and error correction used MiTCR with a Q25 quality threshold and the strictest error-elimination algorithm. A nonparametric unseen species model with Euler transformation was used to estimate lower-bound total TCR beta diversity. The public reads were run again by TCRdb, first through fastp at Q25 and then through MiXCR, and only productive beta chains were kept. Rows are combined by CDR3 protein, so each entry shows the most common genes and DNA. The V and J calls were not made by the authors but by TCRdb's processing. Present in this sample are 1.4 million or so distinct CDR3 sequences, about 45% of which were seen just once. The ten largest clones add up to 4% of the sample.

On this clonotype: Its antigen is not yet known. Base qualities were left out, and no much larger clone turns up one base away.

The sequence was obtained from a young woman in good health. What was sequenced was blood. This chain is built from TRBV12-3 or TRBV12-4 and TRBJ2-7, and TRBD2 aligns with 9 junction nucleotides. Here the CDR3 is given as CASKFTSGSSYEQYF. The bases are TGTGCCAGCAAATTCACTAGCGGGTCCTCCTACGAGCAGTACTTC.